Listed below are T cell receptor beta chains from one sample, sequenced in a study of T cells of healthy individuals. Via MiXCR, TCRdb re-called the 5' RACE reads, giving one row per CDR3 protein. The data show tens of thousands of distinct CDR3 sequences, about 15% seen once. The receptor source for this set is a human donor in good health. The CDR3 runs from the conserved cysteine through the conserved F or W. D genes are given only for firm matches. Size is stated for part of the rows, as once, few or many counts, or as a class when the clone is expanded.

>few|TRBV12-3/TRBV12-4|-|TRBJ2-5
TGTGCCAGCAGCCCCCTAATGGGACCCGAAGAGACCCAGTACTTC
CASSPLMGPEETQYF
>-|TRBV10-3|-|TRBJ2-7
TGTGCCATCAGTGACAATGACAGAAGAGCAACCTACGAGCAGTACTTC
CAISDNDRRATYEQYF
>few|TRBV5-1|TRBD2|TRBJ2-7
TGCGCCAGCAGCCGGACCGGGACTAGCGGGAACTACGAGCAGTACTTC
CASSRTGTSGNYEQYF
>-|TRBV6-5|-|TRBJ2-3
TGTGCCAGCAGTAGCCCCGCGGGGTACTCAGATACGCAGTATTTT
CASSSPAGYSDTQYF
>few|TRBV12-3/TRBV12-4|-|TRBJ1-1
TGTGCCAGCAGCCTCCGACAAGTAGCTTTCTTT
CASSLRQVAFF
>many|TRBV7-2|-|TRBJ2-3
TGTGCCAGCAGCCCCCGGACCTTGACAGGAGATACGCAGTATTTT
CASSPRTLTGDTQYF
>-|TRBV19|TRBD1|TRBJ1-2
TGTGCCAGTAGTATTCAGGGGGAAGCTAACTATGGCTACACCTTC
CASSIQGEANYGYTF
>many|TRBV10-3|-|TRBJ1-1
TGTGCCATCCCCATCTGGCAGCTGAACACTGAAGCTTTCTTT
CAIPIWQLNTEAFF
>-|TRBV7-2|TRBD1|TRBJ1-2
TGTGCCAGCAGGCAGGGGGGGGGCAACTATGGCTACACCTTC
CASRQGGGNYGYTF
>many|TRBV18|-|TRBJ1-1
TGTGCCAGCTCACGATCCAGGACCCAGCTGAACACTGAAGCTTTCTTT
CASSRSRTQLNTEAFF
>few|TRBV5-6|TRBD1|TRBJ2-6
TGTGCCAGCAGCTTAACAGGGGGCCGCTCTGGGGCCAACGTCCTGACTTTC
CASSLTGGRSGANVLTF
>many|TRBV5-1|-|TRBJ1-4
TGCGCCAGCAGCATAGACCCTGCAACTAATGAAAAACTGTTTTTT
CASSIDPATNEKLFF
>few|TRBV24-1|-|TRBJ1-2
TGTGCCACCAGTGATACCGGGACACAAAACTATGGCTACACCTTC
CATSDTGTQNYGYTF
>few|TRBV6-6|-|TRBJ1-5
TGTGCCAGCGGACGCTATGGCAACAATCAGCCCCAGCATTTT
CASGRYGNNQPQHF
>many|TRBV7-9|-|TRBJ2-1
TGTGCCAGCAGCAGACAGGCGAAGTACAATGAGCAGTTCTTC
CASSRQAKYNEQFF
>many|TRBV13|TRBD1|TRBJ1-5
TGTGCCAGCAGCTTAAAATTATCGGACAGGATCAATCAGCCCCAGCATTTT
CASSLKLSDRINQPQHF
>many|TRBV5-1|-|TRBJ2-3
TGCGCCAGCAGCTCCCCTGCGGAGGCAGATACGCAGTATTTT
CASSSPAEADTQYF
>many|TRBV9|-|TRBJ2-3
TGTGCCAGCAGCGTAGCGGTTGCTCGGGGCACAGATACGCAGTATTTT
CASSVAVARGTDTQYF
>-|TRBV12-3/TRBV12-4|-|TRBJ2-6
TGTGCCAGCAGTTCTCCGTTTCTGGCAGGGGTATCTGGGGCCAACGTCCTGACTTTC
CASSSPFLAGVSGANVLTF
>many|TRBV7-2|-|TRBJ1-3
TGTGCCAGCAGCTTCGATGGTAGCTCTGGAAACACCATATATTTT
CASSFDGSSGNTIYF
>many|TRBV18|TRBD1|TRBJ1-4
TGTGCCAGCTCACGAGGGACAGGGTTGGTGGAAAAACTGTTTTTT
CASSRGTGLVEKLFF
>many|TRBV11-2|-|TRBJ2-7
TGTGCCAGCAGCTCCTTGGGCGGAGACTACGAGCAGTACTTC
CASSSLGGDYEQYF
>few|TRBV21-1|-|TRBJ2-7
TGTGCCAGCAGCAAAGCGCTTTCGGGGGGTAAGATAAACGAGCAGTACTTC
CASSKALSGGKINEQYF
>medium-sized|TRBV7-2|-|TRBJ2-1
TGTGCCAGCAGCTTAGCAGCGGGCCCTTACAATGAGCAGTTCTTC
CASSLAAGPYNEQFF
>few|TRBV30|TRBD1|TRBJ2-3
TGTGCCTGGAAAGGGGGCATAGATACGCAGTATTTT
CAWKGGIDTQYF
>-|TRBV6-5|-|TRBJ1-6
TGTGCCAGCACGCCCGCTGGGAGCTCCTATAATTCACCCCTCCACTTT
CASTPAGSSYNSPLHF
>-|TRBV6-1|TRBD1|TRBJ1-4
TGTGCCAGCAGGGACACAGGGGCGTCGGGTGAAAAACTGTTTTTT
CASRDTGASGEKLFF
>many|TRBV29-1|-|TRBJ1-1
TGCAGCGTTAGTGATGGCGCGCCTGAAGCTTTCTTT
CSVSDGAPEAFF
>many|TRBV30|-|TRBJ2-7
TGTGCCTGGAGTCCTCGGGCCCATGCGGCTTATTTC
CAWSPRAHAAYF
>-|TRBV7-9|-|TRBJ2-7
TGTGCCAGCAGCCCCGGGGGCAGGGCCCAGTTCGTGGAGCAGTACTTC
CASSPGGRAQFVEQYF
>few|TRBV24-1|-|TRBJ2-2
TGTGCCACCAGTGAGGGGTCAGGTCGGACCGGGGAGCTGTTTTTT
CATSEGSGRTGELFF
>many|TRBV5-4|TRBD2|TRBJ2-3
TGTGCCAGCAGCTTAAGTACTAGCGGCACAGATACGCAGTATTTT
CASSLSTSGTDTQYF
>few|TRBV4-3|-|TRBJ1-5
TGCGCCAGCAGCCGCGGGACCGGGAATCAGCCCCAGCATTTT
CASSRGTGNQPQHF
>few|TRBV3-1|-|TRBJ1-1
TGTGCCAGCAGCCAAGGTGGGGGAAGAACTGAAGCTTTCTTT
CASSQGGGRTEAFF
>medium-sized|TRBV7-8|-|TRBJ2-1
TGTGCCAGCAGCTTACAGGGGAGCTCCTACAATGAGCAGTTCTTC
CASSLQGSSYNEQFF
>few|TRBV20-1|-|TRBJ2-2
TGCAGTGCTAGTGCTTCCGGGTATAGCACCGGGGAGCTGTTTTTT
CSASASGYSTGELFF
>few|TRBV12-3/TRBV12-4|-|TRBJ2-1
TGTGCCAGCAGTTTAGGAACCATCTACAATGAGCAGTTCTTC
CASSLGTIYNEQFF
>many|TRBV7-9|TRBD2|TRBJ2-1
TGTGCCAGCAGCTCCGGGACTAGCATGGGCAATGAGCAGTTCTTC
CASSSGTSMGNEQFF
>few|TRBV2|TRBD1|TRBJ1-2
TGTGCCAGCAGTGAACGGACAGGGGAAATCGATGGCTACACCTTC
CASSERTGEIDGYTF
>few|TRBV6-2/TRBV6-3|-|TRBJ1-6
TGTGCCAGCAGTTATCAAGGGTCACCCCTCCACTTT
CASSYQGSPLHF
>many|TRBV20-1|TRBD1|TRBJ1-5
TGCAGTGCTTGGACAGGGAATCAGCCCCAGCATTTT
CSAWTGNQPQHF
>few|TRBV7-2|TRBD2|TRBJ2-5
TGTGCCAGCAGCTTAAGTCTAGCGGGGGGCGGAGAGACCCAGTACTTC
CASSLSLAGGGETQYF
>-|TRBV3-1|-|TRBJ1-5
TGTGCCAGCAGCCAAGATCGGACTCAGCCCCAGCATTTT
CASSQDRTQPQHF
>-|TRBV21-1|-|TRBJ1-1
TGTGCCAGCAGCAAGGTTAGGGGGGGCAAAGGGACTGAAGCTTTCTTT
CASSKVRGGKGTEAFF
>many|TRBV12-3/TRBV12-4|TRBD1|TRBJ1-3
TGTGCCAGCAGCCAGACAGGGCAACCTGGAAACACCATATATTTT
CASSQTGQPGNTIYF
>many|TRBV7-2|-|TRBJ2-1
TGTGCCAGCAGTAGCTTCTCCTACAATGAGCAGTTCTTC
CASSSFSYNEQFF
>few|TRBV20-1|-|TRBJ1-5
TGCAGTGCTATGAGGATAGGGCAGACAAATCAGCCCCAGCATTTT
CSAMRIGQTNQPQHF
>few|TRBV27|-|TRBJ1-5
TGTGCCAGCAGTCCACAGGGTTATAGCAATCAGCCCCAGCATTTT
CASSPQGYSNQPQHF
>few|TRBV11-1|TRBD1|TRBJ2-1
TGTGCCAGCAGCCAGGGACAGGGACGAGCGGGGACCGCCTACAATGAGCAGTTCTTC
CASSQGQGRAGTAYNEQFF
>few|TRBV27|TRBD1|TRBJ1-2
TGTGCCAGCAGTTCACACGGACAGGCTTATGGCTACACCTTC
CASSSHGQAYGYTF
>-|TRBV6-2/TRBV6-3|-|TRBJ2-3
TGTGCCAGCAGTTACAAGATTGGGGCCGGCGAGGATACGCAGTATTTT
CASSYKIGAGEDTQYF
>-|TRBV30|TRBD2|TRBJ2-7
TGTGCCTGGACTAGCGGGAGGGGTTCCTACGAGCAGTACTTC
CAWTSGRGSYEQYF
>-|TRBV9|-|TRBJ2-1
TGTGCCAGCAGCGTAGGTGGGGCCAGCCCATACAATGAGCAGTTCTTC
CASSVGGASPYNEQFF
>-|TRBV7-9|TRBD1|TRBJ2-7
TGTGCCAGCAGCTCGAGGACAGGGGGATCCTACGAGCAGTACTTC
CASSSRTGGSYEQYF
>-|TRBV12-3/TRBV12-4|-|TRBJ2-3
TGTGCCAGCAGTTTACCGGGCCTCGGCACAGATACGCAGTATTTT
CASSLPGLGTDTQYF
>few|TRBV5-1|-|TRBJ2-6
TGCGCCAGCAGCTTGGATATCTCTGGGGCCAACGTCCTGACTTTC
CASSLDISGANVLTF
>many|TRBV19|-|TRBJ2-5
TGTGCCAGTAGTATTAGGCTTGACGGTCAAGAGACCCAGTACTTC
CASSIRLDGQETQYF